These 29 T cell receptor beta chains share one sample of origin, sequenced in a study of blood T cell repertoires in COVID-19. Profiled with immunoSEQ multiplex PCR; TCRdb holds only in-frame clones, not every one. The profile covers roughly 390,000 clones, with about 85% appearing a single time and 3.5% to 4% taken by the ten largest. The sample taken for sequencing was peripheral blood. The receptors shown here come from a young woman with acute or convalescent COVID-19.

V gene TRBV28 combines with J gene TRBJ1-6; D is ambiguous. V was pared by 6 bases and J by 7 bases, with 10 bases between. The CDR3 spans 13 residues. CDR1 and CDR2 from the germline V gene are MDHEN and SYDVKM. This chain's CDR3 is CASSAGWNSPLHF. The CDR3, as DNA: TGTGCCAGCAGCGCGGGGTGGAATTCACCCCTCCACTTT.

CDR3 DNA sequence: TGTGCCAGCTCACCCGACAGGGATAATTCACCCCTCCACTTT. Amino acid sequence: CASSPDRDNSPLHF. The chain joins TRBV18 to TRBJ1-6; 7 bases are shared with TRBD1. V gave up 3 bases and J gave up 5 bases; unmatched junction bases: 1. The CDR3 runs 14 residues. Germline CDR1 is KGHSH and CDR2 is LQKENI. Full variable domain (rest looked up from reference TRBV18 and TRBJ1-6): NAGVMQNPRHLVRRRGQEARLRCSPMKGHSHVYWYRQLPEEGLKFMVYLQKENIIDESGMPKERFSAEFPKEGPSILRIQQVVRGDSAAYFCASSPDRDNSPLHFGNGTRLTVT.

The chain has TRBV10-2 and TRBJ1-1; D is unresolved. The V and J ends lost 5 bases and 1 base respectively, with 8 bases between them. The CDR3 extends over 13 amino acids. CDR1 WSHSY and CDR2 SAAADI come from the germline V gene. CDR3: CASSLQENTEAFF. For the CDR3, the DNA is TGCGCCAGCAGTCTGCAGGAGAACACTGAAGCTTTCTTT.

This chain connects TRBV2 to TRBJ1-6; D is possibly TRBD1 (6 bases). Trimming left V 8 bases short and J 7 bases short, with 12 bases between. Germline values: CDR1 SNHLY, CDR2 FYNNEI. The CDR3 spans 13 residues. DNA of the CDR3: TGTGCCAGCTCCGAGGGGGGGAATTCACCCCTCCACTTT. Residues: CASSEGGNSPLHF.

As to this clone: A far more abundant clone sits one base away, making this likely a read error. The gene calls are TRBV11-3 and TRBJ1-1; D gene uncertain. V lost 4 bases, J lost 5 bases, and 8 bases lay in between. The length of the CDR3 is 12 residues. Germline loops: CDR1 SGHNT, CDR2 YENEEA. The CDR3 region is CASSSRGTEAFF. CDR3 nucleotides: TGTGCCAGCAGCTCGAGAGGGACTGAAGCTTTCTTT.

V usage is TRBV21-1 and J usage is TRBJ2-7; the D call TRBD2 from the table was never checked on the DNA. TRBV21-1 is listed as a pseudogene. The CDR3 extends over 18 amino acids. The CDR3 protein is CASSTLRGASGSSYEQYF. Here the CDR3 DNA reads TGTGCCAGCAGCACCCTTCGGGGGGCCTCCGGGTCCTCCTACGAGCAGTACTTC.

This sequence joins TRBV10-3 and TRBJ1-5; a possible D gene is TRBD1 (5 bases). V lost 2 bases, J lost 6 bases, and 17 bases lay in between. The CDR3 consists of 16 residues. CDR1 ENHRY and CDR2 SYGVKD come from the germline V gene. In DNA form, the CDR3 reads TGTGCCATCAGTGAGGGGGCCAGGGTGGAAGGTCAGCCCCAGCATTTT. This translates into CAISEGARVEGQPQHF.

The chain uses TRBV3-1 (or the pseudogene TRBV3-2) and TRBJ2-7; 8 bases agree with TRBD1. This CDR3 is built from 16 residues. J was trimmed by 3 bases and V by 4 bases; bases with no gene match: 11. Per the germline V gene, CDR1 is LGHDT and CDR2 is YNNKEL (reference sequence). This CDR3 is CASSRAQGAADYEQYF. The CDR3 bases are TGTGCCAGCAGCCGAGCGCAGGGGGCGGCAGACTACGAGCAGTACTTC.

The chain joins TRBV7-2 to TRBJ1-5; TRBD1 agrees at 11 bases. CDR3 length: 15 amino acids. Germline V gene sequence: CDR1 SGHTA, CDR2 FQGNSA. Losses at the gene ends were 5 bases for V and 6 bases for J; bases not matched to a gene: 6. The CDR3 region has the DNA TGTGCCAGCAGCGACGGACAGGGGGCAGGTCAGCCCCAGCATTTT. As protein: CASSDGQGAGQPQHF. Supplemented by reference TRBV7-2 and TRBJ1-5, the full variable domain reads GAGVSQSPSNKVTEKGKDVELRCDPISGHTALYWYRQSLGQGLEFLIYFQGNSAPDKSGLPSDRFSAERTGGSVSTLTIQRTQQEDSAVYLCASSDGQGAGQPQHFGDGTRLSIL.

The CDR3 loop is CASRPNQFLQSVLTF. The CDR3 nucleotides are TGTGCAAGTCGCCCCAACCAGTTTCTGCAATCCGTCCTGACTTTC. This sequence joins TRBV12-2 and TRBJ2-6; TRBD1, the table's D call, lacks a check against the DNA. TRBV12-2 counts as a pseudogene. This CDR3 contains 15 residues.

The V gene is TRBV5-6, the J gene TRBJ2-3, with D hard to call. V shed 2 bases and J shed 4 bases, with 5 bases lying between them. CDR1 SGHDT and CDR2 YYEEEE come from the germline V gene. This CDR3 is built from 12 residues. CDR3 DNA sequence: TGTGCCAGCAGCTTTCTTTCAGATACGCAGTATTTT. This gives the protein CASSFLSDTQYF.

The count of this clone is one. This chain links TRBV21-1 with TRBJ1-5; TRBD1, the table's D call, was not compared with the DNA. TRBV21-1 is designated a pseudogene. The CDR3 runs to 11 residues. The CDR3 sequence is CASSARQEKHF. In nucleotides, the CDR3 is TGTGCCAGCAGCGCCCGACAGGAAAAGCATTTT.

This clone was detected only a few times. The rearrangement joins TRBV9 to TRBJ1-1, with 9 bases fitting TRBD1. The CDR3 sequence is 15 residues long. V trimming: 3 bases; J trimming: 4 bases; junction bases outside the gene matches: 7. Per germline, CDR1 SGDLS and CDR2 YYNGEE. CDR3 sequence reads: CASSAPDRGRTEAFF. For the CDR3, the DNA is TGTGCCAGCAGCGCCCCGGACAGGGGTCGCACTGAAGCTTTCTTT.

This chain links TRBV6-5 with TRBJ1-1; 8 bases are a match to TRBD1. J gave up 1 base and V 6 bases, and 7 bases lay outside the gene matches. The CDR3 runs 15 residues. Germline-derived CDR1 and CDR2 are MNHEY and SVGAGI. This CDR3 is CASSRPGTGNTEAFF. CDR3 bases: TGTGCCAGCAGCCGCCCCGGGACAGGGAACACTGAAGCTTTCTTT.

The V and J genes are TRBV24-1 and TRBJ1-1; D call uncertain. This CDR3 is 13 amino acids long. Germline V CDR1 and CDR2: KGHDR, SFDVKD. V was trimmed by 4 bases and J by 1 base, leaving 6 bases between them. CDR3 residues: CATSDRKNTEAFF. DNA for the CDR3: TGTGCCACCAGTGACAGGAAGAACACTGAAGCTTTCTTT.

To note about this clone: The same CDR3 arises from other DNA sequences in this sample as well. This chain links TRBV24-1 with TRBJ1-5, with 9 bases lining up with TRBD1. Germline V CDR1 and CDR2: KGHDR, SFDVKD. The CDR3 has 14 amino acids. Germline trimming cut 3 bases from V and 5 bases from J; bases unmatched to any gene: 1. The CDR3: CATSDGDRDQPQHF. CDR3 nucleotides: TGTGCCACCAGTGATGGGGACAGGGATCAGCCCCAGCATTTT.

This clone was found once. The J gene is TRBJ2-7, the V gene TRBV27; 13 nucleotides match TRBD2. Germline CDR1 reads MNHEY; CDR2 reads SMNVEV (reference sequence). The ends lost 3 bases at V and 5 bases at J; junction bases unmatched: 13. The CDR3 is 18 amino acids. The CDR3 sequence: CASSFRGTSGTRLNEQYF. CDR3 bases: TGTGCCAGCAGTTTCCGGGGGACTAGCGGGACCCGTTTAAACGAGCAGTACTTC.

The chain links TRBV3-1 (or the pseudogene TRBV3-2) to TRBJ1-2, with D perhaps matching TRBD1 (6 bases). V gave up 2 bases and J gave up 8 bases, with 18 bases separating them. CDR1 and CDR2 from the germline V gene are LGHDT and YNNKEL (reference sequence). The CDR3 loop spans 15 amino acids. CDR3 sequence reads: CASSQTPGDADGYTF. CDR3 nucleotide sequence: TGTGCCAGCAGCCAAACCCCAGGGGATGCTGACGGCTACACCTTC.

The genes are TRBV5-1 and TRBJ1-3, with 10 bases matching TRBD1. This CDR3 contains 17 residues. Germline-derived CDR1 and CDR2 are SGHRS and YFSETQ. Trimming cost V 4 bases and J 4 bases; bases outside gene matches: 11. CDR3 protein: CASSSSGTGVKGNTIYF. CDR3 coding DNA: TGCGCCAGCAGCAGCTCCGGGACAGGGGTTAAAGGAAACACCATATATTTT.

This clone was detected only once. The chain is built from TRBV18 and TRBJ2-7, with a possible D match to TRBD2 (5 bases). Between the trimmed V and J ends, which lost 3 bases and 2 bases, there was a span of 14 bases. CDR3 length equals 15 residues. CDR1 KGHSH and CDR2 LQKENI come from the germline V gene. CDR3 loop: CASSPSGPPAYEQYF. CDR3 coding DNA: TGTGCCAGCTCACCGAGCGGACCTCCAGCCTACGAGCAGTACTTC.

The V call is TRBV28, the J call TRBJ2-1, with D possibly matching TRBD2 (7 bases). Germline loops: CDR1 MDHEN, CDR2 SYDVKM. This CDR3 has 16 amino acids. Trimming took off 7 bases at V and 7 bases at J, with 23 bases between the two ends. The DNA of the CDR3 is TGTGCCAGCACCCCTAGGGGGGGAGGGCCACTTAATGAGCAGTTCTTC. Residues: CASTPRGGGPLNEQFF.

V is TRBV2 and J is TRBJ2-7; perhaps TRBD1 as D (5 bases). CDR1 and CDR2 from the germline V gene are SNHLY and FYNNEI. This CDR3 comprises 13 residues. The V gene lost 3 bases and the J gene lost 2 bases, with 8 bases spanning the gap. The DNA of the CDR3 is TGTGCCAGCAGTGAGGGGCTCCCCTACGAGCAGTACTTC. This codes for CASSEGLPYEQYF.

The V gene is TRBV27, the J gene TRBJ1-3, with TRBD1 matching over 9 bases. The junction had 1 base not matched to a gene; V was cut back by 0 bases and J by 4 bases. CDR3 length: 15 amino acids. CDR1 is MNHEY, CDR2 SMNVEV, per germline (reference sequence). The CDR3 sequence is CASSLSGTGGNTIYF. The CDR3 DNA reads TGTGCCAGCAGTTTATCGGGGACAGGGGGAAACACCATATATTTT.

The rearrangement uses TRBV7-8 and TRBJ2-7; the D gene is possibly TRBD2 (7 bases). The V gene lost 5 bases and the J gene lost 7 bases, with 27 bases spanning the gap. Germline V gene sequence: CDR1 SGHVS, CDR2 FQNEAQ. The CDR3 covers 17 residues. CDR3 residues: CASSRGGSGGAGGEQYF. The CDR3 bases are TGTGCCAGCAGCCGAGGGGGTTCGGGGGGCGCAGGAGGAGAGCAGTACTTC.

The CDR3 region has the DNA TGTGCCAGCAGCTTACAGGGTTGGACTGAAGCTTTCTTT. As protein: CASSLQGWTEAFF. This chain connects TRBV7-2 to TRBJ1-1; the D gene is possibly TRBD1 (5 bases). The CDR3 has 13 amino acids. Trimming pared 2 bases from V and 5 bases from J, leaving 9 bases between. Germline V CDR1 and CDR2: SGHTA, FQGNSA. Using reference TRBV7-2 and TRBJ1-1 for the parts outside the CDR3, the full variable domain is GAGVSQSPSNKVTEKGKDVELRCDPISGHTALYWYRQSLGQGLEFLIYFQGNSAPDKSGLPSDRFSAERTGGSVSTLTIQRTQQEDSAVYLCASSLQGWTEAFFGQGTRLTVV.

The gene calls are TRBV5-5 and TRBJ1-5; unclear D gene. V was trimmed by 0 bases and J by 4 bases, leaving 14 bases between them. This CDR3 is built from 16 residues. The germline V gene encodes CDR1 SGHKS and CDR2 YYEKEE (reference sequence). CDR3 region: CASSLAAGIGNQPQHF. The CDR3 nucleotides are TGTGCCAGCAGCTTGGCGGCCGGGATTGGAAATCAGCCCCAGCATTTT.

V and J are TRBV28 and TRBJ2-1; 8 bases are shared with TRBD2. This CDR3 spans 14 amino acids. The germline V gene encodes CDR1 MDHEN and CDR2 SYDVKM. V dropped 2 bases and J dropped 7; count of bases not matched to a gene: 4. In DNA, the CDR3 is TGTGCCAGCAGTTTAGCGGGAGGCCTAAATGAGCAGTTCTTC. As protein: CASSLAGGLNEQFF.

The table lists this clone with a count of one. The V call is TRBV6-1, the J call TRBJ1-1; TRBD1 matches at 9 bases. CDR1 is MNHNS, CDR2 SASEGT, per germline. V was pared by 4 bases and J by 8 bases, with 14 bases of the junction left unmatched. The CDR3 is 16 residues long. Here the CDR3 reads CASSGARHRGRLEAFF. The CDR3 nucleotides are TGTGCCAGCAGTGGAGCGCGGCACAGGGGGCGCTTAGAAGCTTTCTTT.

The V call is TRBV3-1 (or the pseudogene TRBV3-2), the J call TRBJ1-1, with TRBD1 identical over 7 bases. J was trimmed by 5 bases and V by 4 bases; bases with no gene match: 16. The germline V gene has CDR1 LGHDT and CDR2 YNNKEL (reference sequence). The CDR3 is 17 residues long. The CDR3 protein is CASSRYHDREGRTEAFF. The CDR3, as DNA: TGTGCCAGCAGCCGATATCACGACAGGGAAGGTCGGACTGAAGCTTTCTTT.